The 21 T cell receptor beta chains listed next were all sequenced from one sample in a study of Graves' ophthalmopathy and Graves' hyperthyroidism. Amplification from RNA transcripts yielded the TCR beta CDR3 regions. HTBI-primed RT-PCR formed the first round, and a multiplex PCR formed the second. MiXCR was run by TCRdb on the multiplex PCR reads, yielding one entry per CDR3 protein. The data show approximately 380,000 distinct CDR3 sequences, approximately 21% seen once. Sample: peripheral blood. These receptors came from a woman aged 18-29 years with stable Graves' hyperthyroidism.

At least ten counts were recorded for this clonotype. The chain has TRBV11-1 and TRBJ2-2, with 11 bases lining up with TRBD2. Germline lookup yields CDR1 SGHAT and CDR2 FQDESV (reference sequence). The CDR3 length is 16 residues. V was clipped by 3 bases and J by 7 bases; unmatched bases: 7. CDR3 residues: CASSLSSGRRGGELFF. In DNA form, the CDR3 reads TGTGCCAGCAGCTTGTCTAGCGGGAGGAGAGGCGGGGAGCTGTTTTTT.

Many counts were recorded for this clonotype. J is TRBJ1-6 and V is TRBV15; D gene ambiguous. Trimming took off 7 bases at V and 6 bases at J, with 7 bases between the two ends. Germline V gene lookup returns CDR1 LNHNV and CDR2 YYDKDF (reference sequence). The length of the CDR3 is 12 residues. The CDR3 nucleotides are TGTGCCACCAAAGATCTTAATTCACCCCTCCACTTT. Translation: CATKDLNSPLHF.

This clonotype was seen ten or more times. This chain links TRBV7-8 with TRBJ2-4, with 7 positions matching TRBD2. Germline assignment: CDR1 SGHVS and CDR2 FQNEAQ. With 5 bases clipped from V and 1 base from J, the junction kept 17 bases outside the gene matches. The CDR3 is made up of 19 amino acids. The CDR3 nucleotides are TGTGCCAGCAGCCGTCGGGGTGGCGGGAGAGGGGCGGCCAAAAACATTCAGTACTTC. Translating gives CASSRRGGGRGAAKNIQYF.

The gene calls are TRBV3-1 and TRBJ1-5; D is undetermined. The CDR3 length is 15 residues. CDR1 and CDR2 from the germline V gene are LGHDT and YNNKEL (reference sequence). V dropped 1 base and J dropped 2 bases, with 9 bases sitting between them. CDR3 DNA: TGTGCCAGCAGCCAAGGGGGTTGGGGCAATCAGCCCCAGCATTTT. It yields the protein CASSQGGWGNQPQHF.

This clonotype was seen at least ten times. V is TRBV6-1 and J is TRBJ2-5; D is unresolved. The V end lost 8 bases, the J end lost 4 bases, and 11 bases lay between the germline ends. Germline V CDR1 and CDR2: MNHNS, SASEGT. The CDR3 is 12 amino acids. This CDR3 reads CASAGDVETQYF. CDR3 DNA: TGTGCCAGCGCCGGTGATGTAGAGACCCAGTACTTC.

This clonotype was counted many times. CDR3 in DNA: TGTGCCAGCAGGGCCGGGACTAGCGGGAGCGAGACCCAGTACTTC. Translation gives CASRAGTSGSETQYF. The chain has TRBV2 and TRBJ2-5, with 14 bases matching TRBD2. From germline, CDR1 is SNHLY and CDR2 FYNNEI. There are 15 residues in the CDR3. With V trimmed by 6 bases and J by 5 bases, 5 bases remained unmatched.

CDR3 protein: CASTPGDRVYEQYF. The CDR3 DNA follows: TGTGCCAGCACCCCTGGGGACAGGGTCTACGAGCAGTACTTC. The rearrangement joins TRBV28 to TRBJ2-7; 9 positions agree with TRBD1. This CDR3 spans 14 amino acids. Losses at the gene ends were 7 bases for V and 3 bases for J; bases not matched to a gene: 7. The germline V gene has CDR1 MDHEN and CDR2 SYDVKM.

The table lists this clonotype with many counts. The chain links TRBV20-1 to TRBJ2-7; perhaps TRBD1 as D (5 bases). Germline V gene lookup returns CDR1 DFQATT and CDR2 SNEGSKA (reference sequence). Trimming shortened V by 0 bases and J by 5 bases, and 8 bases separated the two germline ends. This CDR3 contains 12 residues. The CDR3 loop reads CSARDQGHEQYF. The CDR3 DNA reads TGCAGTGCTAGAGATCAGGGTCACGAGCAGTACTTC.

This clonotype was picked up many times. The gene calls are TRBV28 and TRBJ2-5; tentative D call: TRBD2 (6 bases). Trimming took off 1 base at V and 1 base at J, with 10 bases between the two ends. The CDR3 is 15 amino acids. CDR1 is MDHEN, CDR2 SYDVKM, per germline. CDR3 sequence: CASSLYAGSQETQYF. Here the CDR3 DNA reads TGTGCCAGCAGTTTATACGCGGGGAGCCAAGAGACCCAGTACTTC.

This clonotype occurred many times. CDR3 nucleotide sequence: TGTGCCAGCAGCCGGGACAGGGGGAAGCACGAGCAGTACTTC. It codes for CASSRDRGKHEQYF. The J gene is TRBJ2-7, the V gene TRBV7-9; 11 bases are a match to TRBD1. Germline loops: CDR1 SEHNR, CDR2 FQNEAQ (reference sequence). The CDR3 covers 14 residues. The ends lost 5 bases at V and 5 bases at J; junction bases unmatched: 5.

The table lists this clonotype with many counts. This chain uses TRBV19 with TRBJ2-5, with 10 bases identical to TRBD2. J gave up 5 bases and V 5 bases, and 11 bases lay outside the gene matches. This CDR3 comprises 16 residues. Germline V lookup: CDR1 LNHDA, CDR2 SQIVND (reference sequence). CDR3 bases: TGTGCCAGTAGTTGGACTAGCGGACCACTGGGGGAGACCCAGTACTTC. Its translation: CASSWTSGPLGETQYF. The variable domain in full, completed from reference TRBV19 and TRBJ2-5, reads DGGITQSPKYLFRKEGQNVTLSCEQNLNHDAMYWYRQDPGQGLRLIYYSQIVNDFQKGDIAEGYSVSREKKESFPLTVTSAQKNPTAFYLCASSWTSGPLGETQYFGPGTRLLVL.

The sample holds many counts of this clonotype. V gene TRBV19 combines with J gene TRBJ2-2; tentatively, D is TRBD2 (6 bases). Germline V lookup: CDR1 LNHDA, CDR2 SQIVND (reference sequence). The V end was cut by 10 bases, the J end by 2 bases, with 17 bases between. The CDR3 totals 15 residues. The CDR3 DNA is TGTGCCACAGGAGGGGCCGGGTCCAACACCGGGGAGCTGTTTTTT. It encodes CATGGAGSNTGELFF. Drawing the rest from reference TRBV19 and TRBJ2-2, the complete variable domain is DGGITQSPKYLFRKEGQNVTLSCEQNLNHDAMYWYRQDPGQGLRLIYYSQIVNDFQKGDIAEGYSVSREKKESFPLTVTSAQKNPTAFYLCATGGAGSNTGELFFGEGSRLTVL.

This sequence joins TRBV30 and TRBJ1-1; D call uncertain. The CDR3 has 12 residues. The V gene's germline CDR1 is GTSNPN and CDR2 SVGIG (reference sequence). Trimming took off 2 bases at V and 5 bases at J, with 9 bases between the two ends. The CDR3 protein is CAWSFSETEAFF. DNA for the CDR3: TGTGCCTGGAGTTTTTCGGAAACTGAAGCTTTCTTT.

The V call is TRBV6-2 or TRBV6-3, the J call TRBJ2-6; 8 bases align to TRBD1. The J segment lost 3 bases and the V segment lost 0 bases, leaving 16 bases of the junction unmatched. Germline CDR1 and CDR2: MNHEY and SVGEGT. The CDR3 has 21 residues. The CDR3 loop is CASSYSKGRGRIGSGANVLTF. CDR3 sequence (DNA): TGTGCCAGCAGTTACTCGAAGGGCAGGGGGCGCATCGGAAGTGGGGCCAACGTCCTGACTTTC.

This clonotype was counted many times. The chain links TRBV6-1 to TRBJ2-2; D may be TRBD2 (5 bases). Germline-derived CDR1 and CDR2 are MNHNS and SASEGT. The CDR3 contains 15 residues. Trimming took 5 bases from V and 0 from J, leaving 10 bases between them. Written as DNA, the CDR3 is TGTGCCAGCAGTCGGGGTCGTGCGAACACCGGGGAGCTGTTTTTT. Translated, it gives CASSRGRANTGELFF.

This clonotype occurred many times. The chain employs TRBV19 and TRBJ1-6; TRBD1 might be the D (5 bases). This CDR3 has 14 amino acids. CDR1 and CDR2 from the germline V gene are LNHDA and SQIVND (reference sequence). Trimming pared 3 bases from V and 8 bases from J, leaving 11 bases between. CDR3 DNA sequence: TGTGCCAGTAGTATTGGGCAGGGCGATTCACCCCTCCACTTT. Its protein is CASSIGQGDSPLHF.

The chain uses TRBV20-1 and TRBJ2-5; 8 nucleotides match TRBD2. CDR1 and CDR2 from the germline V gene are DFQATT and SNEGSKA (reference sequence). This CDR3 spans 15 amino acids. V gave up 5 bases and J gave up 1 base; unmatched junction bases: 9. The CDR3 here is CSAGYSGVSQETQYF. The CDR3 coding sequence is TGCAGTGCTGGATATAGCGGGGTTAGCCAAGAGACCCAGTACTTC.

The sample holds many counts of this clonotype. The CDR3 here is CASSQGDRDGSYEQYF. Written as DNA, the CDR3 is TGCGCCAGCAGCCAAGGCGACAGGGACGGGTCCTACGAGCAGTACTTC. The chain couples TRBV4-3 to TRBJ2-7; 7 bases match TRBD1. V lost 1 base, J lost 1 base, and 7 bases stayed unmatched. This CDR3 has 16 amino acids. From germline, CDR1 is LGHNA and CDR2 YSLEER.

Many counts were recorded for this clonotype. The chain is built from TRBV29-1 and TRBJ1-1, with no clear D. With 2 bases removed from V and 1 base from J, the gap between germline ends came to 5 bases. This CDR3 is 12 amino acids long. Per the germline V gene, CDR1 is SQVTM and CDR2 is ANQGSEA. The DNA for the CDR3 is TGCAGCGTTGAAATAGGGAACACTGAAGCTTTCTTT. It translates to CSVEIGNTEAFF.

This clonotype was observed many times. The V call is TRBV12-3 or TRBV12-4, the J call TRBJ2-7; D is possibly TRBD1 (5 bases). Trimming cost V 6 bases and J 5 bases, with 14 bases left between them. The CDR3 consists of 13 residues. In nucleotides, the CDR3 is TGTGCCAGCAGAAATCGTCCAGGGCACGAGCAGTACTTC. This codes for CASRNRPGHEQYF.

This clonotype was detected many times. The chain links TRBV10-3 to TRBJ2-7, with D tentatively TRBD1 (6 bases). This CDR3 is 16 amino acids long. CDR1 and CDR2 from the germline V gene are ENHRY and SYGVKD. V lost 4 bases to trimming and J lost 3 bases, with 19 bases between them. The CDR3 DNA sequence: TGTGCCATCAGTGTTCAGGGGCCGTCCGGAGGCTACGAGCAGTACTTC. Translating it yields CAISVQGPSGGYEQYF.